Listed here is a single T cell receptor (beta chain). This clonotype was recorded a few times. It lacks a known antigen. The sample holds no much larger clone one base away, and base qualities are not on file. The run used an Illumina NovaSeq 6000. TCRalpha and TCRbeta cDNA libraries were built by 5'RACE with constant-segment primers, adding sample barcodes and unique molecular identifiers. RNA was extracted from every sample with Trizol reagent. Libraries were amplified in two PCR steps, with a second sample barcode and Illumina TruSeq adapters added in the second step. Sequencing of libraries was performed on an Illumina NovaSeq with 2 x 150 bp paired-end reads. As for the authors' bioinformatics: With migec v1.2.7, reads were demultiplexed and then collapsed into UMI-guided consensus sequences. Using mixcr v2.1.11, UMI consensuses were aligned to TRA and TRB V and J templates and then assembled into clonotypes. Clonotypes were classified as expanded or contracted when called significant by both edgeR and NoisET, with noise models trained on biological replicates. For edgeR calls, a false discovery rate-adjusted p below 0.01 and a log2 fold-change threshold of 1 were applied. As an exploratory analysis of dynamics, PCA with hierarchical clustering was applied to max-normalized trajectories of the 1000 most abundant clonotypes. The CD4 or CD8 phenotype of responding clones was assigned using the separately sequenced CD4+ and CD8+ repertoires. The public reads were reprocessed in TCRdb via fastp at Q25 and MiXCR, keeping in-frame beta chains. CDR3 protein sequences are deduplicated, and each keeps its most common genes and DNA. The V and J calls shown here were made by TCRdb, not taken from the authors' results. Present in this sample are about 190,000 distinct CDR3 sequences, about a sixth of which were seen just once. The ten largest clonotypes hold 2.4% of the sample.

PBMCs were isolated by Ficoll-Paque density gradient centrifugation. The sample comes from a study of T-cell memory formation after mild COVID-19 (dated by TCRdb to about 2021). Describing the broader study: TCR sequence clusters from the two donors were found to be largely donor specific. The cohort was made up of two young adult volunteers, one female and one male, who were previously healthy. In two donors, T-cell clones that expanded and contracted after mild COVID-19 were followed by sequencing TCRalpha and TCRbeta repertoires longitudinally.

Paper-wide results and their limitations: Whether the second-wave clones peaking on day 37 were SARS-CoV-2 specific was not confirmed. Contracting CD4+ clones were found mainly in CM and EM memory subsets, while CD8+ clones were enriched in EMRA. Some responding clones were detected in pre-infection memory, suggesting pre-existing cross-reactive memory T cells joined the SARS-CoV-2 response. Balanced CD4/CD8 phenotypes were observed for clones contracting from day 15 to 85, whereas a bias towards CD4+ was observed for a second wave of clones expanding from day 15 to 37. The study included only a couple of mild cases, and larger cohorts that include severe cases with pre-infection samples were judged to be necessary.

The sequence derives from an adult woman who had mild COVID-19 (a few samples of this study predate the infection). The sample titles of this study are shuffled in the database, so cell type and time point are left out; the donor was told from shared clones. Sequenced sample: PBMCs or a T cell subset sorted from them (not recorded which).

The DNA is TGCAGCGTCGTCAGCGGGGCCGGTCAGCCCCAGCATTTT. This yields the protein CSVVSGAGQPQHF. The rearrangement combines TRBV29-1 with TRBJ1-5; the D gene is perhaps TRBD1, from 5 matching bases. V was cut back by 6 bases and J by 6 bases, leaving a gap of 15 bases between them. CDR1 and CDR2, looked up from the germline V gene, are SQVTM and ANQGSEA. CDR3 length: 13 amino acids, cysteine to phenylalanine. Of the read, only the CDR3 DNA is kept; its 39 bases are in frame from base 1.